This T cell receptor (beta chain) appears in the sequencing data of a study of identical twins listed by TCRdb under 2016. Context from the whole study: To test whether fetal clonotypes persist, this study deep-sequenced TCR alpha and beta repertoires from monozygotic twins, from unrelated adults of various ages, and from cord blood. Replicate twin experiments were performed at different times using different library preparation protocols to rule out contamination.

The library was produced with 5' RACE. The sample was run on an Illumina HiSeq 2000. Template switching introduced a universal primer binding site; the final cDNA contained a unique molecular identifier, enabling accurate counting of TCR cDNA molecules. Specific primers in the conserved constant-segment region were used to synthesize first-strand cDNA for TCR alpha and beta chains. Each cDNA library was double barcoded, with a SMART-Mk sample barcode plus Illumina barcodes, to control for contamination. Two successive PCR steps introduced TruSeq adapter sequences along with Illumina sample barcodes. The Illumina HiSeq platform was used with custom primers to sequence TCR alpha and beta cDNA libraries. In the source study's methods: Raw reads were processed with MiGEC to extract unique molecular identifiers, and MiXCR was used to determine CDR3 positions. Recombination models were inferred per individual with the repgenHMM and IGoR tools using an EM algorithm. Shared clonotypes were analyzed with the tcR package in R, and sharing was normalized by the product of cloneset sizes. Out-of-frame nonproductive sequences were analyzed to study raw recombination free of thymic and clonal selection effects. The public reads were run again by TCRdb, first through fastp at Q25 and then through MiXCR, and only productive beta chains were kept. CDR3 protein duplicates are merged, each entry listing the most common genes and DNA. TCRdb's processing, not the study's, gives the V and J calls here. Across this sample there are 570,000 or so distinct CDR3 sequences, with around 9.6% seen only once. Roughly 3.2% of the sample goes to the ten largest clones.

General study outcomes and caveats: The excess sharing between twins in beta out-of-frame sequences was weaker because fewer shared sequences reduced the signal-to-noise ratio. Recombination models systematically underestimated out-of-frame TCR alpha sharing in monozygotic twins but agreed with sharing between unrelated individuals. Because the same donors could not be followed over many years, the conclusions depended on cross-sectional statistical analysis. Compared with coincidental sharing between unrelated individuals, out-of-frame TCR alpha sequences shared between twins showed an excess of sequences with low generation probability. Invariant T cells such as MAIT and iNKT could partly confound zero-insertion analyses, though diverse VJ usage argued against this for most clonotypes. Abundant cord blood beta clonotypes had fewer insertions, young adult naive repertoires showed a similar but weaker trend, and memory repertoires showed no such trend.

From the cysteine through the phenylalanine, the CDR3 covers 18 amino acids. The CDR3 DNA has 54 bases and is translated from base 1. The junction shows trimming of 1 base on V and 0 bases on J, and the gene matches do not reach 10 bases of it. Based on the germline V gene, the CDR1 and CDR2 sequences are SGHAT and FQNNGV. At least ten counts were recorded for this clonotype. The antigen it binds to is not known. Per-nucleotide qualities are absent, and no much larger clonotype sits a single base away. Every donor was a healthy Caucasian. The twin cohort comprised three pairs of female monozygotic twins, all aged roughly 18 to 30 years. Peripheral blood mononuclear cells were used as the source from which RNA for TCR libraries was isolated. This same sample was also part of a study on yellow fever vaccine responses in identical twins. Drawing on the second study: The T cell response to vaccination in identical twins was reported by the authors to appear partly convergent and partly personalized. The study precisely tracked vaccine-responding T cell clones in identical twins.

The chain couples TRBV11-2 to TRBJ2-7, with TRBD2 matching 9 junction bases. This clonotype originated in a woman between 18 and 29 years old in good health. Sequenced: PBMCs. The CDR3 in this case is CASSLVGHSGGISYEQYF. The DNA reads TGTGCCAGCAGCTTAGTGGGGCATAGCGGGGGAATCTCCTACGAGCAGTACTTC.